The clone carrying this TCR beta chain was seen a few times. Antigen: not known. The assay was immunoSEQ multiplex PCR, and TCRdb's table has in-frame clones only and misses some. Seen here are about 84,000 clones, about 80% observed once, and the top ten hold about 2.5%. These data belong to a study of OX40 agonist ivuxolimab in advanced cancers. Study as a whole: Those enrolled were about 82% male, with a mean age of around 58 years and ages from 23 to 79.

General study results and limits: Clonal expansion was seen in CD4+ and CD8+ blood T cells by week 6 at 0.1 to 3.0 mg/kg.

This clonotype originated in an adult with an advanced solid tumor such as melanoma, head and neck, liver or kidney cancer. Source: CD4+ or CD8+ T cells sorted from blood, taken in a trial of the OX40 agonist ivuxolimab.

In DNA form, the CDR3 reads TGTGCCAGCAGTGCCGGGACAGGGGTTTATGGGAACACTGAAGCTTTCTTT. It encodes CASSAGTGVYGNTEAFF. V usage is TRBV6-1 and J usage is TRBJ1-1; 10 bases agree with TRBD1. The CDR3 is 17 residues long. The germline CDR1 and CDR2 sequences are MNHNS and SASEGT. V shed 4 bases and J 1 base; nucleotides not matched to a gene: 9.